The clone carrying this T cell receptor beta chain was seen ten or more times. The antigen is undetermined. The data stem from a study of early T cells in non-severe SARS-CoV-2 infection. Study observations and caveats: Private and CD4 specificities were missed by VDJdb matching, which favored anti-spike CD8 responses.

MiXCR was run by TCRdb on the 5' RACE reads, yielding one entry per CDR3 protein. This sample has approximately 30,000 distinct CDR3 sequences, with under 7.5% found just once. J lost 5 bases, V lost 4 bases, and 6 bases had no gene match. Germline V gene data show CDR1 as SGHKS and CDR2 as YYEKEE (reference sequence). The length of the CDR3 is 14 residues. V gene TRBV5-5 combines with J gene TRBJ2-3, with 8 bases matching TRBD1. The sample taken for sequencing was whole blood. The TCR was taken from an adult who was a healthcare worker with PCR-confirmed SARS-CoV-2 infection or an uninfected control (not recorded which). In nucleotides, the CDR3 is TGTGCCAGCAGCATTAGGACAGGGAAAGATACGCAGTATTTT. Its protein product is CASSIRTGKDTQYF.